The present TCR beta chain was sequenced within a study of shared clonotypes between healthy human individuals (dated by TCRdb to the early 2020s). Regarding the complete study: The cohort included a few men and two women between 18 and 49 years of age. For each donor, CD4 naive and CD4 memory were each run on three plates, CD8 naive on two plates, and CD8 memory on one plate. Blood TCR repertoires of about five healthy adults were deeply sequenced to estimate repertoire size and the extent of clonotype sharing between individuals. To increase sequencing depth and limit assay-specific biases, different laboratories used diverse techniques to prepare libraries and sequence TCR repertoires. Each donor's leukapheresis produced roughly between about 0.8 and 8.9 billion PBMCs.

Using the deep immunoSEQ assay, multiplex PCR amplified TCR CDR3 regions from genomic DNA. Extracted genomic DNA from each cell subset was distributed evenly across all wells of several immunoSEQ 96-well plates, and each plate was treated as a replicate. For sorted subsets, each replicate PCR was loaded with approximately 0.2 ug genomic DNA, equivalent to 32,000 or so T cell genomes. The purified libraries were quantified using a Qubit 3.0 fluorometer, sized with a Bioanalyzer 2100, and then quantified again using the KAPA Library Quantification kit. A separate single-read 150-cycle Illumina NextSeq 550 flow cell was used to sequence each immunoSEQ 96-well plate. As for the authors' bioinformatics: Because the immunoSEQ output included only junctional sequences and no quality scores, the filtering could not be the same as the filtering used for full-length reads. To assign V/J genes and CDR3, sequences were annotated using PyIR, a Python wrapper for IgBLAST v1.9, with IMGT germline references. Reads were removed for weak V/J assignments (E-value above 1e-6), missing CDR3, stop codons, out-of-frame junctions, or ambiguous translated residues. A V3J clonotype was defined by an identical inferred V gene, J gene, and CDR3 amino acid sequence. To compute the percentage overlap between repertoires, the number of shared unique clonotypes was divided by the size of the smaller repertoire. RTK rarefaction, the Chao1 estimator, and Recon v2.1 estimates of unobserved clonotypes were used to assess repertoire richness. For all TCRbeta clonotypes obtained by the gDNA method from four donors, generation probabilities were computed with OLGA. The immuneACCESS repertoire file appears here via TCRdb, limited to in-frame rearrangements. These files lack a portion of the clones; in checked studies, under half of the deficit traces to unresolved V genes, and the cause of the others is not known. That table gives V, J and clone size, and the DNA gave D and trimming. The sample has 650,000 to 750,000 clones on record, 55% to 75% of them singletons. About 1.7% of the sample belongs to the ten largest clones.

What the research found in general, with its limitations: Naive subsets generally had larger estimated clonotype richness than memory subsets. Because the study included a small number of donors, the genetic and exposure-history diversity represented was limited. Only blood was sampled, and tissue TCR repertoires likely differ from those in blood. Compared with non-shared clonotypes, clonotypes shared by all four sorted-subset donors had higher generation probabilities. Incomplete sequencing was indicated by rarefaction of sorted-subset datasets, despite the large sequencing depth. Roughly 5% of naive CD4, around 4% of naive CD8, roughly 2.5% of memory CD4, and 0.35% to 0.4% of memory CD8 clonotypes were shared across a handful of donors. Based on pairwise subsampling, the degree of clonotype sharing among donors was expected to be affected by sequencing depth.

Donors were healthy HIV-negative adults with no recently reported acute infections or vaccinations. Every donor was a Caucasian adult residing in Nashville, Tennessee, USA. CD4+ T cells were enriched through magnetic negative selection, after which naive cells were positively selected on CD45RA and the remaining negative fraction served as the memory subset. Blood was collected by leukapheresis, and PBMCs were isolated by Ficoll-Histopaque density gradient centrifugation and then cryopreserved in liquid nitrogen vapor phase. Analytical flow cytometry was used to check the purity and quantity of each magnetically sorted T cell population. From each sorted fraction, genomic DNA was isolated and quantified by UV absorbance on a Nanodrop 2000c. The germline ends are 4 bases apart after V is trimmed by 7 bases and J by 6 bases. In the germline V gene, CDR1 corresponds to MDHEN and CDR2 to SYDVKM. CDR3 length: 10 amino acids, cysteine to phenylalanine. The kept DNA is CDR3 alone, 30 bases in frame from the first base.

On this clone: Its antigen has not been determined. No quality values exist for individual bases; no much larger clone is one base distant.

This clonotype was sampled from a woman between 25 and 40 years old in good health. Here the chain combines TRBV28 and TRBJ2-1; the D gene assignment is ambiguous. The material sequenced was memory CD4+ T cells sorted from blood. What the cell subset or site label conveys for this sample: CD45RA-negative fraction. The CDR3 region has the sequence CASKGNEQFF. The nucleotide sequence reads as follows: TGTGCCAGCAAGGGCAATGAGCAGTTCTTC.